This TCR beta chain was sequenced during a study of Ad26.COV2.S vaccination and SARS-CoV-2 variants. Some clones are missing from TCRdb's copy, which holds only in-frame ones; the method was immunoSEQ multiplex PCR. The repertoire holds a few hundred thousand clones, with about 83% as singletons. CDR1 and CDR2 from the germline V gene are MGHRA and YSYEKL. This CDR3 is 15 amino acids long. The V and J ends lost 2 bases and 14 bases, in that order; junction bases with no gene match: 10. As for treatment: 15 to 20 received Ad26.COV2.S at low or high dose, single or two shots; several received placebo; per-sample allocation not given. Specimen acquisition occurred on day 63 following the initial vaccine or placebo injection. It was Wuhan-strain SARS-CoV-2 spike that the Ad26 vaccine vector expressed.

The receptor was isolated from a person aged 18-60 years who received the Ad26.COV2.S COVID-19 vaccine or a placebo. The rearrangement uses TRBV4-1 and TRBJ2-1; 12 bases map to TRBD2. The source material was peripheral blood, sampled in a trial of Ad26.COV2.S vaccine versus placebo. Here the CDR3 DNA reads TGCGCCAGCAGCCAACGATCTAGCGGGGGGGCCGCGGAGTTCTTC. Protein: CASSQRSSGGAAEFF.